This T cell receptor beta chain was documented in a study of OX40 agonist ivuxolimab in advanced cancers. General notes on the study: The costimulatory receptor OX40 (CD134) was targeted by ivuxolimab, a fully human IgG2 agonistic monoclonal antibody. Peripheral TCRbeta sequencing was intended to test whether TCR sequence diversity was altered and clonal T-cell expansion was caused by ivuxolimab. The monotherapy dose-escalation portion (N ≈ 52 patients) of the phase I ivuxolimab trial is reported in the paper. Partial responses occurred in three dose-escalation patients: two with cutaneous melanoma and one with hepatocellular carcinoma. In the dose-escalation cohort, over 65% of patients were male, and the mean age was about 55 years, with a range of about 20 to 79. Of the approximately 53 patients in dose escalation, 19 had hepatocellular carcinoma, some 15 had melanoma, 9 had renal cell carcinoma and 9 had head and neck cancer. Prior anti-PD-1, anti-PD-L1 or anti-CTLA-4 therapy was permitted, and about two fifths of dose-escalation patients had received checkpoint inhibitors. Intravenous ivuxolimab was administered to patients every 2 weeks at six dose levels: 0.01, 0.1, 0.3, 1.5, 3 and 10 mg/kg. General conclusions and limits of the study: Antigen specificity was not determined for the clonally expanded peripheral T cells. Low levels of normalized T-cell clonal expansion were also seen in some nonresponding patients. At doses of 0.1 to 3.0 mg/kg, clonal expansion of both CD4+ and CD8+ T cells in blood was seen between baseline and week 6. In the 0.1-3.0 mg/kg groups, partial responders were among the patients with the lowest normalized peripheral clonal expansion, particularly in CD8+ T cells. After ivuxolimab, more expanded clones were found on average in CD8+ T cells than in CD4+ T cells.

The trial excluded patients who had a history of autoimmune disease or who were on systemic immunosuppression. Peripheral blood for TCR sequencing was drawn from every dose cohort at baseline, at cycle 4 day 1 and at cycle 7 day 1. Samples came from an open-label, multicenter, first-in-human phase I dose-escalation trial of ivuxolimab. Adults with locally advanced or metastatic head and neck squamous cell, hepatocellular, melanoma or renal cell carcinoma were enrolled in the trial. CD4+ and CD8+ T cells were sorted separately from peripheral blood before TCR sequencing. From the cysteine up to the phenylalanine, the CDR3 has a length of 13 residues. The entry retains the CDR3 DNA only, 39 bases that are in frame from base 1. Taken from the germline V gene, the CDR1 and CDR2 loops are MNHNS and SASEGT. Trimming takes 4 bases off V and 2 bases off J; junction bases not matched to a gene: 2. In the case of this clone: Its cognate antigen has yet to be identified. Per-base quality was not reported, and no clone a single base away is much larger than it.

Genomic DNA was extracted from sorted cells for sequencing of the TCRbeta CDR3 region. TCRbeta CDR3 regions were sequenced using the immunoSEQ Assay. TCRdb retrieved this table from immuneACCESS and kept in-frame rearrangements only. Not all clones are present; in checked studies, unresolved V genes account for under half, and no reason is known for the remainder. This sample has roughly 48,000 clones in its table, and roughly 85% of those were observed once. The ten largest clones capture roughly 9.9% of the sample. This receptor was identified in an adult with an advanced solid tumor such as melanoma, head and neck, liver or kidney cancer. The source was CD4+ or CD8+ T cells sorted from blood, collected in a trial of the OX40 agonist ivuxolimab. Here the chain combines TRBV6-1 and TRBJ2-7; the junction holds 7 bases that match TRBD1. The nucleotide sequence is TGTGCCAGCAGTGCTGGGACAGCCTACGAGCAGTACTTC. This gives the protein CASSAGTAYEQYF.